This entry is about one TCR beta chain. It was with random hexamers that roughly 0.45 to 1 ug RNA was reverse transcribed. Each CDR3 protein gets one entry after TCRdb re-called the immunoSEQ multiplex PCR reads with MiXCR. This table has 100,000 to 150,000 distinct CDR3 sequences, roughly 80% appearing once. Between the trimmed V and J ends, which lost 5 bases and 8 bases, there was a span of 24 bases. This CDR3 spans 16 amino acids. CDR1 is SEHNR, CDR2 FQNEAQ, per germline (reference sequence). This sample was taken from a study of CD8 T cells in Susac syndrome. Sequenced input: CD8+ T cells from PBMCs. This chain uses TRBV7-9 with TRBJ1-2; maybe TRBD1 (6 bases). The TCR sequence derives from a human donor with multiple sclerosis. CDR3 nucleotides: TGTGCCAGCAGCCTAGACAGGCGCCGATTCTGGGGAGGCTACACCTTC. Translated, it gives CASSLDRRRFWGGYTF.